This T cell receptor (beta chain) was retrieved from a study of blood T cell repertoires in COVID-19 (dated by TCRdb to 2020 to 2021). For the wider study: Collaborator samples came from the United States, Italy and Spain and covered acute and convalescent phases of COVID-19. The prospective study material was composed of cDNA or gDNA derived from T cells, B-cell-depleted T cells, or PBMCs. Deeply sampled blood TCRbeta repertoires from subjects exposed to, actively infected with, or recovered from COVID-19 were included in the dataset. A freely available public database, intended as a resource for researchers studying the immune response to SARS-CoV-2, is where the repertoires were released. Samples came from the ongoing ImmuneRACE study (first 160 participants) plus 1,254 subjects from 6 global collaborators. Sample metadata almost always included a de-identified subject ID, COVID-19 status, age in years and sex. Where available, HLA class I and class II types were obtained from metadata supplied by the sample provider rather than from assay-based typing.

The collaborating institutions used their own protocols to collect whole blood in K2EDTA tubes. For TCRbeta analysis, collaborators shipped samples as frozen whole blood, isolated PBMCs, or DNA extracted from either of those sample types. This clone was counted between two and nine times. Its antigen remains undetermined. No base qualities exist here, and no much larger clone lies one base off it. Study-level results and caveats: The amount of clinical and demographic metadata varied by source and participant and was provided uncurated.

The CDR3 spans 15 residues, from the cysteine through the phenylalanine. The only DNA kept is the CDR3, 45 bases in frame from the first base. V and J lose 6 bases and 1 base, and a span of 15 bases separates them. Per the germline V gene (reference sequence), LNHDA is the CDR1 and SQIVND is the CDR2. TCRbeta CDR3 regions were amplified from genomic DNA by means of the immunoSEQ Assay, a bias-controlled multiplex PCR. On the study's bioinformatics: The number of nucleated cells in each sample was estimated from the amplification of reference gene primers within the assay. To quantify the absolute abundance of each unique TCRbeta CDR3 rearrangement, sequence reads were collapsed and filtered. For each sample, productive Simpson clonality was calculated as the square root of Simpson's diversity index over productive rearrangements. As stored in TCRdb, this immuneACCESS dataset retains in-frame rearrangements with V and J assigned. A fraction of the clones does not appear; measured against another copy, unresolved V genes explain less than half of the discrepancy, and the remainder lacks a known reason. The V and J calls and clone size were taken over from that table, and D and trimming were inferred from the DNA. This sample is represented by 130,000 to 150,000 clones; 80% to 90% of them were singletons. Jointly, the top ten make up about 1.8% of the sample.

Sample: peripheral blood. The V and J segments used are TRBV19 and TRBJ1-1; TRBD1 is a possible D gene, resting on 6 matching bases. The source of this sequence is a woman aged 45-59 years with acute or convalescent COVID-19. The CDR3: CASRTAQTGNTEAFF. The nucleotide sequence is TGTGCCAGTAGGACAGCCCAGACAGGGAACACTGAAGCTTTCTTT.